This record looks at one T cell receptor beta chain sequence and its context. Antigen specificity is unknown. The CDR3 end is not reached by the read, which stops 3 residues before it; the germline J gene fills it in. This sample was taken from a study of T cells in women clearing cervical HPV infection. Trimming stripped 3 bases from V and 3 bases from J, with 12 bases between. CDR3 size: 14 residues. Germline V gives CDR1 SNHLY, CDR2 FYNNEI. Points from the study as a whole: CIN3+ cases had significantly higher TCR richness than controls; evenness did not differ.

Libraries were prepared by immunoSEQ multiplex PCR; TCRdb keeps only in-frame clonotypes and omits some of them. The sample totals approximately 25,000 clones. The rearrangement uses TRBV2 and TRBJ2-7; D is perhaps TRBD2 (5 bases). Sequenced material: blood buffy coat. The TCR originated in a woman aged 18 to 69 with a cervical HPV16 infection that either progressed to CIN3+ or cleared (not recorded which). CDR3 bases read: TGTGCCAGCAGTGAGAATGTTCGGGGCTACGAG. The encoded protein is CASSENVRGYE. The entire CDR3 sequence reads CASSENVRGYEQYF.